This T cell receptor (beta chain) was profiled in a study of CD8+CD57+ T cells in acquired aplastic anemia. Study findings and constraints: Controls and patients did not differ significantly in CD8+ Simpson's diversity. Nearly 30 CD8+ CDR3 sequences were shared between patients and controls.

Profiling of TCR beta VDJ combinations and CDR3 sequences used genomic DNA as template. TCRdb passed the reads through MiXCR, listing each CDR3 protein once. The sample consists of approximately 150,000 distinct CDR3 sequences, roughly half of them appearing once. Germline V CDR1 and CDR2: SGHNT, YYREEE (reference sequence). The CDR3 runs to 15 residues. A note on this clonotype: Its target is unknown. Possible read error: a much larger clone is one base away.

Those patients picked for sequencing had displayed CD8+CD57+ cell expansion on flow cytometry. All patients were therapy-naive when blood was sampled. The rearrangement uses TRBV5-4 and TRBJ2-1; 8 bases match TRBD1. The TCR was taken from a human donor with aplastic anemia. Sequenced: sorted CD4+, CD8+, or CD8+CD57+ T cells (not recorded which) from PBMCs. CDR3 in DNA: TGTGCCAGCAGCTACGGACAGGGCTCCTACAGTGAGCAGTTCTTC. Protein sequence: CASSYGQGSYSEQFF.